The present T cell receptor beta chain was sequenced within a study of cytomegalovirus exposure and HLA in healthy donors. Study outcomes and limitations: TCR beta chains numbering some 150 were designated cytomegalovirus-associated. Across donors, sequencing depth was assumed by presence/absence analyses to be roughly uniform. Rare sequences made up most TCRs, while some public TCRs were found in many donors. Published work reported that the classifier diagnosed cytomegalovirus status with high specificity and sensitivity.

With 60 Vbeta and 13 Jbeta primers, the PCR was carried out. Sequencing used immunoSEQ multiplex PCR; TCRdb keeps in-frame clones, though not all of them. The sample includes about 100,000 clones, more than 70% seen only once; the top ten take 15% to 20%. In regard to this clone: Antigen unknown.

V was pared by 3 bases and J by 0 bases, with 12 bases between. Germline lookup yields CDR1 SGDLS and CDR2 YYNGEE. CDR3 size: 16 residues. V gene TRBV9 combines with J gene TRBJ1-4, with D uncertain. The clonotype was recovered from a woman in her fifties or sixties in good health and CMV-seropositive. The sample comprised PBMCs. The CDR3 bases are TGTGCCAGCAGCGCCGAACTCGGGACAACTAATGAAAAACTGTTTTTT. This encodes CASSAELGTTNEKLFF. The entire variable domain, with the rest obtained from reference TRBV9 and TRBJ1-4, is as follows: DSGVTQTPKHLITATGQRVTLRCSPRSGDLSVYWYQQSLDQGLQFLIQYYNGEERAKGNILERFSAQQFPDLHSELNLSSLELGDSALYFCASSAELGTTNEKLFFGSGTQLSVL.